This is a list of T cell receptor beta chains from one sample in a study of blood T cell repertoires in COVID-19. Generated by immunoSEQ multiplex PCR, the TCRdb table keeps only in-frame clones and is missing some. Of some 300,000 clones in the sample, 85% to 90% were seen once. The sample taken for sequencing was peripheral blood. The receptors were sampled from a woman aged 50 to 60 with COVID-19, enrolled during active disease. CDR3s include the opening cysteine and the closing phenylalanine or tryptophan. The order of the fields is J gene, V gene, D gene, clone size, CDR3 protein, CDR3 DNA. A D gene is named only where the DNA matches it firmly. Not every row has a clone size; where given, it reads once, few, many or a size class.

j_gene: TRBJ2-1
v_gene: TRBV4-3
d_gene: NA
abundance: NA
CDR3aa: CASSLRLFHEQFF
CDR3nt: TGCGCCAGCAGCCTTAGACTATTCCATGAGCAGTTCTTC

j_gene: TRBJ1-1
v_gene: TRBV3-1/TRBV3-2
d_gene: TRBD1
abundance: NA
CDR3aa: CASSQGQGRANTEAFF
CDR3nt: TGTGCCAGCAGCCAAGGACAGGGGAGGGCGAACACTGAAGCTTTCTTT

j_gene: TRBJ2-5
v_gene: TRBV4-1
d_gene: TRBD2
abundance: NA
CDR3aa: CASSRQLAGGLQETQYF
CDR3nt: TGCGCCAGCAGCCGCCAACTAGCGGGAGGCCTTCAAGAGACCCAGTACTTC

j_gene: TRBJ1-1
v_gene: TRBV27
d_gene: NA
abundance: NA
CDR3aa: CASRGRDTEAFF
CDR3nt: TGTGCCAGCAGGGGCAGGGACACTGAAGCTTTCTTT

j_gene: TRBJ1-1
v_gene: TRBV19
d_gene: TRBD1
abundance: NA
CDR3aa: CASSYDGQGVRYTEAFF
CDR3nt: TGTGCCAGTAGTTACGACGGACAGGGGGTTCGGTACACTGAAGCTTTCTTT

j_gene: TRBJ2-3
v_gene: TRBV7-2
d_gene: TRBD2
abundance: NA
CDR3aa: CASSLVREVLYF
CDR3nt: TGTGCCAGCAGCTTAGTGCGGGAGGTACTGTATTTT

j_gene: TRBJ2-7
v_gene: TRBV5-6
d_gene: TRBD2
abundance: NA
CDR3aa: CASSLGGTNSYEQYF
CDR3nt: TGTGCCAGCAGCTTGGGAGGGACTAACTCCTACGAGCAGTACTTC

j_gene: TRBJ2-1
v_gene: TRBV19
d_gene: NA
abundance: once
CDR3aa: CASLSTTSFHEQFF
CDR3nt: TGTGCCAGTCTCTCCACCACTAGCTTCCATGAGCAGTTCTTC

j_gene: TRBJ2-7
v_gene: TRBV7-9
d_gene: TRBD1
abundance: NA
CDR3aa: CASSFDGRDRWYF
CDR3nt: TGTGCCAGCAGCTTTGACGGAAGGGACAGGTGGTACTTC

j_gene: TRBJ1-1
v_gene: TRBV6-5
d_gene: NA
abundance: NA
CDR3aa: CASTRGTTEAFF
CDR3nt: TGTGCCAGCACCAGGGGCACAACTGAAGCTTTCTTT

j_gene: TRBJ1-5
v_gene: TRBV7-9
d_gene: NA
abundance: NA
CDR3aa: CASSLAVTGITGQPQHF
CDR3nt: TGTGCCAGCAGCTTAGCAGTGACGGGAATCACGGGACAGCCCCAGCATTTT

j_gene: TRBJ1-3
v_gene: TRBV18
d_gene: NA
abundance: once
CDR3aa: CASSPRTTEGNTIYF
CDR3nt: TGTGCCAGCTCACCACGAACGACAGAGGGAAACACCATATATTTT